The 2 T cell receptor beta chains listed next were all sequenced from one sample in a study of OX40 agonist ivuxolimab in advanced cancers. Produced via immunoSEQ multiplex PCR; TCRdb's table is partial and in-frame only. In the table there are some 60,000 clones, 91% of which are singletons. Specimen: CD4+ or CD8+ T cells sorted from blood, collected in a trial of the OX40 agonist ivuxolimab. The receptors derive from an adult with an advanced solid tumor such as melanoma, head and neck, liver or kidney cancer.

This chain joins TRBV11-2 and TRBJ2-3; possibly TRBD1 for D (5 bases). CDR3 length: 12 amino acids. V lost 4 bases to trimming and J lost 6 bases, with 8 bases between them. In germline, CDR1 is SGHAT, CDR2 FQNNGV. In DNA form, the CDR3 reads TGTGCCAGCAGCTGGGGCCTTGATACGCAGTATTTT. This translates into CASSWGLDTQYF.

V gene TRBV19 combines with J gene TRBJ2-5, with 11 nucleotides matching TRBD2. Germline CDR1 and CDR2: LNHDA and SQIVND (reference sequence). The CDR3 extends over 16 amino acids. The J segment lost 1 base and the V segment lost 4 bases, leaving 5 bases of the junction unmatched. CDR3 protein: CASSKGLAATQETQYF. CDR3 coding DNA: TGTGCCAGTAGTAAGGGACTAGCGGCAACCCAAGAGACCCAGTACTTC.